The rows below give T cell receptor beta chains drawn from one sample of a study of blood T cell repertoires in COVID-19. This table comes from immunoSEQ multiplex PCR, and its TCRdb copy is limited to in-frame clones, with some not included. The table records 83,000 or so clones, 82% of them present only once. The sequenced material came from peripheral blood. These receptors all stem from a human donor in a cohort sampled during active COVID-19. CDR3s include the opening cysteine and the closing phenylalanine or tryptophan. A D gene is named only where the DNA matches it firmly. Not every row has a clone size; where given, it reads once, few, many or a size class.

TRBD2	TRBV11-2	NA	TRBJ2-3	CASSQGSGGARTDTQYF	TGTGCCAGCAGCCAGGGGAGCGGGGGGGCCCGAACAGATACGCAGTATTTT
TRBD1	TRBV29-1	NA	TRBJ2-7	CSAGQGFYEQYF	TGCAGCGCGGGACAGGGTTTCTACGAGCAGTACTTC
NA	TRBV12-3/TRBV12-4	NA	TRBJ1-1	CASSPGGTEAFF	TGTGCCAGCAGTCCTGGGGGGACTGAAGCTTTCTTT
TRBD2	TRBV7-2	NA	TRBJ2-1	CASSHGAGAYNEQFF	TGTGCCAGCAGCCACGGGGCGGGGGCCTACAATGAGCAGTTCTTC
NA	TRBV20-1	NA	TRBJ1-4	CGGVVREKLFF	TGCGGGGGGGTAGTACGTGAAAAACTGTTTTTT
TRBD1	TRBV5-4	NA	TRBJ1-2	CASSIDRGRDGYTF	TGTGCCAGCAGCATTGACAGGGGGCGGGATGGCTACACCTTC
TRBD1	TRBV6-8	once	TRBJ2-7	CASSPATGTGKYEQYF	TGTGCCAGCAGTCCCGCCACCGGGACAGGGAAGTACGAGCAGTACTTC
NA	TRBV5-4	NA	TRBJ1-2	CASSLEPGRGYGYTF	TGTGCCAGCAGCTTGGAACCAGGAAGGGGGTATGGCTACACCTTC
TRBD2	TRBV7-9	few	TRBJ2-1	CASSLGLAEYNEQFF	TGTGCCAGCAGTTTAGGACTAGCGGAATACAATGAGCAGTTCTTC
NA	TRBV6-9	NA	TRBJ2-3	CASITSGTTGDTQYF	TGTGCCAGCATTACCAGCGGTACTACGGGAGATACGCAGTATTTT
NA	TRBV19	NA	TRBJ2-5	CASSGGDQETQYF	TGTGCCAGTAGTGGCGGAGACCAAGAGACCCAGTACTTC
TRBD1	TRBV10-1	NA	TRBJ1-4	CASSPGQYEKLFF	TGCGCCAGCAGCCCGGGACAGTATGAAAAACTGTTTTTT
NA	TRBV12-3/TRBV12-4	NA	TRBJ1-4	CASSGQRIEKLFF	TGTGCCAGCAGTGGACAGAGAATTGAAAAACTGTTTTTT
TRBD1	TRBV5-4	once	TRBJ1-2	CASSLGDRGLYGYTF	TGTGCCAGCAGCTTGGGGGACAGGGGGCTCTATGGCTACACCTTC
NA	TRBV3-1/TRBV3-2	NA	TRBJ2-3	CASSQDLQGPTDTQYF	TGTGCCAGCAGCCAAGATTTGCAGGGGCCCACAGATACGCAGTATTTT
TRBD1	TRBV3-1/TRBV3-2	medium-sized	TRBJ2-1	CASDSAGQGWNEQFF	TGTGCCAGCGACTCTGCGGGACAGGGCTGGAATGAGCAGTTCTTC